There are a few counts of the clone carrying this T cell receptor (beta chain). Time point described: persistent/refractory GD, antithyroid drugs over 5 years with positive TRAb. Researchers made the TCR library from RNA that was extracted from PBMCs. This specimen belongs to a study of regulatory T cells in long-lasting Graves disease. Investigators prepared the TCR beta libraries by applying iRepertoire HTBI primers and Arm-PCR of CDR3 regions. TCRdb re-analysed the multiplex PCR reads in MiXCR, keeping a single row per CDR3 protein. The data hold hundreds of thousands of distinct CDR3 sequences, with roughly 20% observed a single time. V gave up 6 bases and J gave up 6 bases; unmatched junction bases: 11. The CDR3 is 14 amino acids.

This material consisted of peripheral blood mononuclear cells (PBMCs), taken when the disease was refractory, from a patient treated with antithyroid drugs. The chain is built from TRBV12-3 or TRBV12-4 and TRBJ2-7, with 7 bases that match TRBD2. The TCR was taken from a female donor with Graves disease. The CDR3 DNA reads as TGTGCCAGCAGCACCGCCGGACTAGTCCCCGAGCAGTACTTC. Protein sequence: CASSTAGLVPEQYF.